Here is one T cell receptor beta chain with its context. The antigen is not known. It was RNA transcripts that yielded the amplified TCR beta CDR3 regions. When the TCR CDR3 underwent first-round RT-PCR, the HTBI primer set was used. TCRdb re-derived calls from the multiplex PCR reads in MiXCR, one entry per CDR3 protein. Among 300,000 to 400,000 distinct CDR3 sequences, about 14% were seen once, and the ten largest hold around a fifth. The sample is drawn from a study of T cells in Graves' hyperthyroidism and ophthalmopathy. About the study: Before treatment of any kind, peripheral blood was taken at initial diagnosis. Whole-study findings and limits: Prediction of ophthalmopathy progression came a median roughly 6.6 months pre-onset. Expanded thyroid clonotypes (above 0.001) were mostly also found in blood.

V was pared by 0 bases and J by 3 bases, with 1 base between. This CDR3 is 13 amino acids long. Germline CDR1 and CDR2: SGDLS and YYNGEE. The source material was blood. The TCR comes from a woman aged 25 to 39 with Graves' ophthalmopathy. V gene TRBV9 combines with J gene TRBJ2-6; D is undetermined. The CDR3 DNA is TGTGCCAGCAGCGTAGTTGGGGCCAACGTCCTGACTTTC. Its protein product is CASSVVGANVLTF.